Described below is a single TCR beta chain sequence and its context. This sample was included in a study of blood T cell repertoires in COVID-19. The CDR3 runs to 12 residues. From germline, CDR1 is MDHEN and CDR2 SYDVKM. V dropped 7 bases and J dropped 5 bases, with 11 bases sitting between them. Authors' processing steps: Reference gene primers were amplified, and this amplification served to estimate nucleated cell counts. Here immunoSEQ multiplex PCR was the method, and the copy in TCRdb shows in-frame clones only, minus some. The V and J calls and clone size come from that table; D and trimming were worked out from the DNA. The sample yields 100,000 to 110,000 clones, about 84% seen once.

The chain carries TRBV28 and TRBJ1-1, with a tentative D call TRBD1 (5 bases). Material: peripheral blood. The receptor was isolated from a human donor in a cohort sampled during active COVID-19. The CDR3 coding sequence is TGTGCCAGCACCCCCCAGGGAACTGAAGCTTTCTTT. Protein: CASTPQGTEAFF. The full variable domain, in which reference TRBV28 and TRBJ1-1 provide the parts outside the CDR3, is DVKVTQSSRYLVKRTGEKVFLECVQDMDHENMFWYRQDPGLGLRLIYFSYDVKMKEKGDIPEGYSVSREKKERFSLILESASTNQTSMYLCASTPQGTEAFFGQGTRLTVV.